This T cell receptor beta chain was obtained from a study of identical twins. Study-level points and caveats: Where out-of-frame alpha sequences were twin-shared, they showed excess low generation probability. It was cross-sectional statistical analysis, not following the same donors, that the conclusions relied on.

Template switching supplied a universal primer site; unique molecular identifiers were carried on the cDNA. TCRdb reanalysed the 5' RACE reads using MiXCR and keeps one entry per CDR3 protein. The data show 200,000 to 250,000 distinct CDR3 sequences, over 9.5% seen once. This clonotype was detected only a few times. The antigen remains unidentified. The germline CDR1 and CDR2 sequences are MDHEN and SYDVKM. The CDR3 length is 15 residues. With 8 bases clipped from V and 2 bases from J, the junction kept 2 bases outside the gene matches. The sample was also reused in another study, on yellow fever vaccine responses in identical twins.

The chain carries TRBV28 and TRBJ1-6; TRBD1 aligns across 11 bases. The origin of this receptor is a woman between 18 and 29 years old in good health. Sequences were obtained from memory (CD45RO+) T cells sorted from blood. This chain's CDR3 is CASWDRGTYNSPLHF. The CDR3 region has the DNA TGTGCCAGCTGGGACAGGGGGACCTATAATTCACCCCTCCACTTT. The variable domain in full, with the rest retrieved from reference TRBV28 and TRBJ1-6, is DVKVTQSSRYLVKRTGEKVFLECVQDMDHENMFWYRQDPGLGLRLIYFSYDVKMKEKGDIPEGYSVSREKKERFSLILESASTNQTSMYLCASWDRGTYNSPLHFGNGTRLTVT.